This T cell receptor (beta chain) was identified in a study of regulatory T cells in long-lasting Graves disease. Time point reported: persistent/refractory GD, antithyroid drugs over 5 years with positive TRAb. Generation of the TCR library employed RNA extracted from PBMCs. Relying on iRepertoire HTBI primers and Arm-PCR of CDR3 regions, the team built TCR beta libraries. From the multiplex PCR reads, TCRdb called clonotypes with MiXCR, one entry per CDR3 protein. The sample holds approximately 290,000 distinct CDR3 sequences, 22% seen once. This clonotype was counted a few times. The TCR comes from a female donor with Graves disease. Sequences were derived from peripheral blood mononuclear cells (PBMCs), sampled when the disease was refractory, from a patient treated with antithyroid drugs.

The CDR3 DNA reads TGTGCCAGCAGTTCCTCTACAGGGGTTAACATGAACACTGAAGCTTTCTTT. It encodes CASSSSTGVNMNTEAFF. The chain recombines TRBV27 with TRBJ1-1, with 7 bases aligning to TRBD1. Germline CDR1 reads MNHEY; CDR2 reads SMNVEV (reference sequence). With V trimmed by 4 bases and J by 0 bases, 11 bases remained unmatched. The CDR3 has 17 residues.